These 14 T cell receptor beta chains came from one sample sequenced in a study of blood T cell repertoires in COVID-19. The assay was immunoSEQ multiplex PCR, and TCRdb's table has in-frame clones only and misses some. The data hold approximately 30,000 clones, with 80% to 90% observed a single time. Sequencing input: peripheral blood. The source of these receptors is a human donor in a cohort sampled during active COVID-19.

The chain employs TRBV7-9 and TRBJ2-7; D remains ambiguous. Germline loops: CDR1 SEHNR, CDR2 FQNEAQ (reference sequence). The length of the CDR3 is 15 residues. V dropped 5 bases and J dropped 0 bases, with 14 bases sitting between them. The CDR3 protein is CASSLGSGRSYEQYF. DNA for the CDR3: TGTGCCAGCAGCCTTGGCTCGGGTCGCTCCTACGAGCAGTACTTC.

The chain carries TRBV5-8 and TRBJ1-2, with a possible D match to TRBD1 (6 bases). The CDR3 runs 12 residues. From germline, CDR1 is SGHTS and CDR2 YDEGEE. V lost 1 base, J lost 7 bases, and 8 bases lay in between. The CDR3 reads CASSLNRAGYTF. The CDR3 region has the DNA TGTGCCAGCAGCTTGAACAGGGCTGGCTACACCTTC.

This chain connects TRBV4-2 to TRBJ2-3; TRBD2 might be the D (6 bases). Per germline, CDR1 LGHNA and CDR2 YNFKEQ. V dropped 0 bases and J dropped 3 bases, with 13 bases sitting between them. The CDR3 runs to 16 residues. CDR3 nucleotide sequence: TGTGCCAGCAGCCAAGAATACGGGGCGGGGACAGATACGCAGTATTTT. This sequence encodes CASSQEYGAGTDTQYF.

This clone came up once. The V gene is TRBV6-2 or TRBV6-3, the J gene TRBJ2-5; 8 bases match TRBD2. Losses at the gene ends were 7 bases for V and 0 bases for J; bases not matched to a gene: 13. The CDR3 totals 17 residues. Per the germline V gene, CDR1 is MNHEY and CDR2 is SVGEGT. The CDR3 nucleotides read TGTGCCAGCACCCCAGCGGGGGCCATCTGGTACCAAGAGACCCAGTACTTC. It codes for CASTPAGAIWYQETQYF.

The V gene is TRBV6-5, the J gene TRBJ2-1; maybe TRBD1 (5 bases). V was cut by 6 bases and J by 7 bases, with 10 bases left in between. This CDR3 comprises 12 residues. Germline lookup yields CDR1 MNHEY and CDR2 SVGAGI. The DNA for the CDR3 is TGTGCCAGCAGAACACAGGCAAATGAGCAGTTCTTC. The encoded protein is CASRTQANEQFF.

The chain couples TRBV13 to TRBJ2-2; 7 bases fit TRBD2. The germline gives CDR1 PRHDT, CDR2 FYEKMQ (reference sequence). The CDR3 contains 16 residues. Unmatched junction bases numbered 6, after V lost 5 bases and J lost 0 bases. CDR3 region: CASSIKRGPNTGELFF. Written as DNA, the CDR3 is TGTGCCAGCAGCATTAAGCGGGGACCGAACACCGGGGAGCTGTTTTTT.

V usage is TRBV10-3 and J usage is TRBJ2-1; the D gene is possibly TRBD1 (6 bases). The V gene's germline CDR1 is ENHRY and CDR2 SYGVKD. The CDR3 length is 13 residues. V lost 4 bases and J 6 bases, leaving 10 bases between the germline ends. CDR3: CAISVTGGNEQFF. The CDR3 DNA is TGTGCCATCAGTGTGACAGGTGGCAATGAGCAGTTCTTC.

V gene TRBV21-1 combines with J gene TRBJ1-6; TRBD1, the D gene given by the table, was not confirmed from the DNA. TRBV21-1 is labeled a pseudogene. The length of the CDR3 is 17 residues. Here the CDR3 DNA reads TGTGCCAGCAGCAAAGCCCAGGGGCCTAAGGATAATTCACCCCTCCACTTT. This translates into CASSKAQGPKDNSPLHF.

The rearrangement uses TRBV18 and TRBJ2-7, with 8 bases that match TRBD2. Germline trimming cut 0 bases from V and 6 bases from J; bases unmatched to any gene: 16. The CDR3 extends over 18 amino acids. In germline, CDR1 is KGHSH, CDR2 LQKENI. The chain's CDR3 is CASSPPSTSGGPSREQYF. CDR3 nucleotides: TGTGCCAGCTCACCACCTTCCACTAGCGGAGGACCCTCTCGCGAGCAGTACTTC.

The V call is TRBV5-1, the J call TRBJ1-6; D ambiguous. The CDR3 runs 15 residues. Germline-derived CDR1 and CDR2 are SGHRS and YFSETQ. Trimming pared 4 bases from V and 7 bases from J, leaving 15 bases between. The CDR3 reads CASSQDGNLNSPLHF. The DNA for the CDR3 is TGCGCCAGCAGCCAGGACGGGAACCTCAATTCACCCCTCCACTTT.

The rearrangement uses TRBV15 and TRBJ2-1, with 13 bases identical to TRBD2. From germline, CDR1 is LNHNV and CDR2 YYDKDF (reference sequence). Germline trimming cut 0 bases from V and 5 bases from J; bases unmatched to any gene: 7. The CDR3 totals 18 residues. The CDR3 sequence is CATSRDQTSGGNHNEQFF. The CDR3 region has the DNA TGTGCCACCAGCAGAGATCAGACTAGCGGGGGGAACCACAATGAGCAGTTCTTC.

The rearrangement links TRBV5-1 to TRBJ2-2, with a possible D match to TRBD1 (5 bases). In germline, CDR1 is SGHRS, CDR2 YFSETQ. V lost 4 bases to trimming and J lost 2 bases, with 15 bases between them. This CDR3 region has 16 residues. CDR3 DNA sequence: TGCGCCAGCAGCGGCCGACAGAATCCTAACACCGGGGAGCTGTTTTTT. Its translation: CASSGRQNPNTGELFF.

The rearrangement joins TRBV28 to TRBJ2-1; D gene uncertain. V gave up 7 bases and J gave up 4 bases, with 20 bases separating them. Germline CDR1 is MDHEN and CDR2 is SYDVKM. This CDR3 comprises 16 residues. CDR3 coding DNA: TGTGCCAGCACTCCGGCCGCTAGTGGTGGTTACAATGAGCAGTTCTTC. Translating gives CASTPAASGGYNEQFF. Drawing the rest from reference TRBV28 and TRBJ2-1, the complete variable domain is DVKVTQSSRYLVKRTGEKVFLECVQDMDHENMFWYRQDPGLGLRLIYFSYDVKMKEKGDIPEGYSVSREKKERFSLILESASTNQTSMYLCASTPAASGGYNEQFFGPGTRLTVL.

The V call is TRBV19, the J call TRBJ1-1; a possible D gene is TRBD1 (5 bases). Looked up from germline, CDR1 is LNHDA and CDR2 is SQIVND (reference sequence). This CDR3 comprises 18 residues. Trimming took 6 bases from V and 0 from J, leaving 23 bases between them. The CDR3: CASSPQGFGSTMNTEAFF. The CDR3 nucleotides are TGTGCCAGTAGCCCTCAGGGCTTTGGCTCGACCATGAACACTGAAGCTTTCTTT.